What follows are 2 T cell receptor beta chains derived from one specimen sequenced in a study of sequential checkpoint blockade in melanoma. Regarding treatment: randomized to nivolumab then ipilimumab (arm A) or the reverse (arm B). Generated by immunoSEQ multiplex PCR, the TCRdb table keeps only in-frame clones and is missing some. This table holds about 3,000 clones, 21% found once. Source: tumor tissue (inferred from file names), taken from a patient given nivolumab and ipilimumab in sequence. The receptors here all came from a human patient with melanoma. Some clones in this sample may be carry-over from other donors' samples.

This clone has a handful of counts. CDR3 region: CASRAQGGSSNQPQHF. CDR3 DNA sequence: TGTGCCAGCAGGGCCCAGGGAGGGAGTAGCAATCAGCCCCAGCATTTT. This chain joins TRBV9 and TRBJ1-5; a possible D gene is TRBD1 (5 bases). With 5 bases removed from V and 0 bases from J, the gap between germline ends came to 15 bases. Germline assignment: CDR1 SGDLS and CDR2 YYNGEE. This CDR3 has 16 residues.

The chain uses TRBV30 and TRBJ1-1; the D gene is possibly TRBD1 (5 bases). V lost 1 base and J lost 4, with 7 bases in between. This CDR3 has 12 amino acids. From germline, CDR1 is GTSNPN and CDR2 SVGIG (reference sequence). CDR3 loop: CAWSGGTTEAFF. The CDR3, as DNA: TGTGCCTGGAGTGGGGGGACCACTGAAGCTTTCTTT.